The 13 T cell receptor beta chains presented below share a single source sample, sequenced in a study of cytomegalovirus exposure and HLA in healthy donors. The study ran its PCR with 60 Vbeta and 13 Jbeta primers. Produced via immunoSEQ multiplex PCR; TCRdb's table is partial and in-frame only. The table shows 150,000 or so clones, with 85% occurring only once. Sequences were obtained from PBMCs. These receptors were taken from a woman between 18 and 29 years old in good health and CMV-seronegative.

The gene calls are TRBV19 and TRBJ2-1, with 7 bases matching TRBD2. CDR1 and CDR2 (germline): LNHDA, SQIVND (reference sequence). The V segment lost 5 bases and the J segment 4 bases; nucleotides outside the gene matches: 5. The CDR3 extends over 14 amino acids. The CDR3 nucleotides are TGTGCCAGTAGTGATAGGGGAGGGTACAATGAGCAGTTCTTC. It specifies CASSDRGGYNEQFF.

This clone occurred once. The rearrangement uses TRBV19 and TRBJ1-2; 9 nucleotides line up with TRBD1. The germline gives CDR1 LNHDA, CDR2 SQIVND (reference sequence). The CDR3 loop spans 18 amino acids. Trimming cost V 3 bases and J 7 bases; bases outside gene matches: 18. CDR3 region: CASSMDGEGTGLLRGYTF. The CDR3 DNA is TGTGCCAGTAGTATGGATGGGGAGGGGACAGGGCTTCTTCGTGGCTACACCTTC.

This chain connects TRBV10-3 to TRBJ2-5; 12 positions match TRBD2. The assigned J gene may be wrong: the sequence end matches TRBJ2-7 better. Germline V gene sequence: CDR1 ENHRY, CDR2 SYGVKD. The CDR3 sequence is 13 residues long. The CDR3 DNA sequence: TGTGCCACCAGACTAGCGGGAGTCGACGAGCAGTACTTC. Protein sequence: CATRLAGVDEQYF.

The chain has TRBV5-3 and TRBJ2-1; TRBD2 matches 7 bases. Being an ORF, TRBV5-3 has a function that is uncertain. CDR3 length: 15 amino acids. Trimming cost V 2 bases and J 6 bases; bases outside gene matches: 8. The DNA of the CDR3 is TGTGCCAGAAGCTTTTTCGCTAGCGGACCCAATGAGCAGTTCTTC. This codes for CARSFFASGPNEQFF.

The chain couples TRBV29-1 to TRBJ2-3, with D possibly being TRBD2 (5 bases). The CDR3 is made up of 16 amino acids. V was shortened by 0 bases and J by 4 bases, with 17 bases between the two germline ends. Germline V CDR1 and CDR2: SQVTM, ANQGSEA. The CDR3 is CSVEDHPLAGPDTQYF. In DNA, the CDR3 is TGCAGCGTTGAAGATCACCCGCTAGCCGGGCCAGATACGCAGTATTTT.

V and J are TRBV5-1 and TRBJ2-5; 9 bases align to TRBD1. Germline lookup yields CDR1 SGHRS and CDR2 YFSETQ. Germline trimming cut 4 bases from V and 3 bases from J; bases unmatched to any gene: 4. CDR3 size: 14 residues. The CDR3 is CASSTGQGKETQYF. The CDR3 DNA is TGCGCCAGCAGCACAGGACAGGGGAAAGAGACCCAGTACTTC. Based on the CDR3 plus reference TRBV5-1 and TRBJ2-5, the full variable domain is KAGVTQTPRYLIKTRGQQVTLSCSPISGHRSVSWYQQTPGQGLQFLFEYFSETQRNKGNFPGRFSGRQFSNSRSEMNVSTLELGDSALYLCASSTGQGKETQYFGPGTRLLVL.

The chain joins TRBV4-1 to TRBJ1-4; 9 nucleotides align to TRBD1. The V segment lost 2 bases and the J segment 10 bases; nucleotides outside the gene matches: 20. The CDR3 is 19 amino acids. Germline V CDR1 and CDR2: MGHRA, YSYEKL. In nucleotides, the CDR3 is TGCGCCAGCAGCCAACTTACAGGGGGCGCGGGTCGCTTCGGAACAAAACTGTTTTTT. This encodes CASSQLTGGAGRFGTKLFF.

The chain carries TRBV7-2 and TRBJ2-1; 9 bases are a match to TRBD2. Germline trimming cut 0 bases from V and 2 bases from J; bases unmatched to any gene: 5. Germline V CDR1 and CDR2: SGHTA, FQGNSA. This CDR3 region has 17 residues. In DNA form, the CDR3 reads TGTGCCAGCAGCTTAGCGCCTAGCGGGGCGGCCTACAATGAGCAGTTCTTC. This translates into CASSLAPSGAAYNEQFF.

V usage is TRBV7-9 and J usage is TRBJ1-5; TRBD1 agrees at 8 bases. The CDR3 consists of 17 residues. The V segment lost 5 bases and the J segment 2 bases; nucleotides outside the gene matches: 11. The germline CDR1 and CDR2 sequences are SEHNR and FQNEAQ (reference sequence). The CDR3 bases are TGTGCCAGCAGCGCTGGCTGGACAGGGAAGGGCAATCAGCCCCAGCATTTT. It translates to CASSAGWTGKGNQPQHF.

CDR3: CSVLDGQGLPEQYF. Here the CDR3 DNA reads TGCAGCGTTCTGGACGGCCAGGGGCTCCCCGAGCAGTACTTC. The chain carries TRBV29-1 and TRBJ2-7, with a possible D match to TRBD1 (6 bases). The CDR3 has 14 residues. V dropped 5 bases and J dropped 6 bases, with 20 bases sitting between them. Germline loops: CDR1 SQVTM, CDR2 ANQGSEA.

This clone was found a few times. The chain has TRBV7-9 and TRBJ2-1; unclear D gene. V was trimmed by 7 bases and J by 7 bases, leaving 14 bases between them. This CDR3 is built from 13 residues. Germline-derived CDR1 and CDR2 are SEHNR and FQNEAQ (reference sequence). Here the CDR3 DNA reads TGTGCCAGCACACAGCCAGCCGATAATGAGCAGTTCTTC. Translation: CASTQPADNEQFF.

The CDR3 region is CASSYTGTGGYEQYF. The CDR3 nucleotides are TGTGCCAGCAGCTACACCGGGACAGGGGGCTACGAGCAGTACTTC. The V and J genes are TRBV7-2 and TRBJ2-7, with 11 bases fitting TRBD1. Germline loops: CDR1 SGHTA, CDR2 FQGNSA. V was clipped by 4 bases and J by 3 bases; unmatched bases: 5. The CDR3 covers 15 residues.

This clone was recorded only once. The V gene is TRBV9, the J gene TRBJ2-5, with a possible D match to TRBD2 (6 bases). The CDR3 has 14 amino acids. The V and J ends lost 4 bases and 3 bases respectively, with 13 bases between them. The germline V gene has CDR1 SGDLS and CDR2 YYNGEE. CDR3 in DNA: TGTGCCAGCAGCATGGGACTGCAAAAAGAGACCCAGTACTTC. Its protein is CASSMGLQKETQYF. Drawing the rest from reference TRBV9 and TRBJ2-5, the complete variable domain is DSGVTQTPKHLITATGQRVTLRCSPRSGDLSVYWYQQSLDQGLQFLIQYYNGEERAKGNILERFSAQQFPDLHSELNLSSLELGDSALYFCASSMGLQKETQYFGPGTRLLVL.